This T cell receptor beta chain was found in a study of blood T cell repertoires in COVID-19. The CDR3 is made up of 19 amino acids. J lost 0 bases, V lost 0 bases, and 8 bases had no gene match. Germline V gene lookup returns CDR1 LGHNA and CDR2 YSLEER. Profiling relied on immunoSEQ multiplex PCR, and the TCRdb table lists in-frame clones only, not all of them. The repertoire holds a few hundred thousand clones, about nine tenths seen once, with around 2.9% in the top ten. Sample: peripheral blood. The receptor was derived from a woman aged 25 to 39 with active or convalescent COVID-19. The chain uses TRBV4-3 and TRBJ1-4; the match to TRBD1 covers 9 bases. CDR3 protein: CASSQDLGTGTPTNEKLFF. CDR3 DNA: TGCGCCAGCAGCCAAGATCTAGGGACAGGGACTCCAACTAATGAAAAACTGTTTTTT.